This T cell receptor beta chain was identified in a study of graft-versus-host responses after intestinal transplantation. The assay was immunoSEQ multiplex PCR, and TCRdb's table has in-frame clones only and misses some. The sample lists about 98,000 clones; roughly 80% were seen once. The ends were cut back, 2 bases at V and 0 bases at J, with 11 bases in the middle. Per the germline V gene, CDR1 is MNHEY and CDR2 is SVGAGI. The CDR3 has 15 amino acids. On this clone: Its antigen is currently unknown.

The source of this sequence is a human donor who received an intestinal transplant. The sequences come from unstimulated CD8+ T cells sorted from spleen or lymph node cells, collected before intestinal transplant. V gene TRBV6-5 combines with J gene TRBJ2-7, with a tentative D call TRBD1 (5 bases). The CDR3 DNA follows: TGTGCCAGCAGTTACGGGGATGGGGCCTCCTACGAGCAGTACTTC. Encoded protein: CASSYGDGASYEQYF.